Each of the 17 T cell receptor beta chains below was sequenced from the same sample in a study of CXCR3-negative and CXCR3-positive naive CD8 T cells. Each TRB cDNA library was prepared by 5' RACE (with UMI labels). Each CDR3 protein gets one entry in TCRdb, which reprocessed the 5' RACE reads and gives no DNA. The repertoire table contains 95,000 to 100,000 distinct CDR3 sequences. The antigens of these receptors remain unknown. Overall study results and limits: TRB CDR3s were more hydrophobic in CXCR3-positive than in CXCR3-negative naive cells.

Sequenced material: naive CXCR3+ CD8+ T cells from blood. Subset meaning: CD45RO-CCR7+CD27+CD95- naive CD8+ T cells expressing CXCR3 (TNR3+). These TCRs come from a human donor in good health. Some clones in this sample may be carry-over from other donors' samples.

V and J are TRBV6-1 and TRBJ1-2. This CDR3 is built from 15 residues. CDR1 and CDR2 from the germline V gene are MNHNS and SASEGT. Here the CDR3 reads CASSGYKKDDYGYTF.

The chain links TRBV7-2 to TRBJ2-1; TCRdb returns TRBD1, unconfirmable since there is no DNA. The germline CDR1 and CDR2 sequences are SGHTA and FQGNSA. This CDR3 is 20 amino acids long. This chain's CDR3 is CASSLGLGTGQGHSYNEQFF.

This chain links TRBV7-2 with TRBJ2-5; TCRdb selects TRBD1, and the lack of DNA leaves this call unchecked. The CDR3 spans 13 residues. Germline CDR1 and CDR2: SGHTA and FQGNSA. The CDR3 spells CASRPRQQETQYF.

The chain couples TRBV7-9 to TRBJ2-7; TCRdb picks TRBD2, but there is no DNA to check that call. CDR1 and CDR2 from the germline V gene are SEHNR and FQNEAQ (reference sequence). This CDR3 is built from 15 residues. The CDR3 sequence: CASSTDSSGGVEQYF.

CDR3 sequence reads: CASSPTGNNEQFF. The J gene is TRBJ2-1, the V gene TRBV7-3; TCRdb reports TRBD1, a call that lacks DNA to check it against. CDR3 length: 13 amino acids. The germline CDR1 and CDR2 sequences are SGHTA and FQGTGA.

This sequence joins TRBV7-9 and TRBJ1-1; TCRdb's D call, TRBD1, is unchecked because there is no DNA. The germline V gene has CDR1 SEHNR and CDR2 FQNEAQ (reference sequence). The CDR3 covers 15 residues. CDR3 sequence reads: CASSSIYMGPTEAFF.

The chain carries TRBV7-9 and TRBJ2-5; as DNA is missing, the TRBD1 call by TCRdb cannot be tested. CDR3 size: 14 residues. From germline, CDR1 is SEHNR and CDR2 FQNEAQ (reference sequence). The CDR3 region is CASSPTVSQETQYF.

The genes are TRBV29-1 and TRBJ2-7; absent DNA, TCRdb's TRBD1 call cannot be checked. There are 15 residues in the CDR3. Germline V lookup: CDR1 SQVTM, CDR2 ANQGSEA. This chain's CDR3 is CSVVGKGAESYEQYF.

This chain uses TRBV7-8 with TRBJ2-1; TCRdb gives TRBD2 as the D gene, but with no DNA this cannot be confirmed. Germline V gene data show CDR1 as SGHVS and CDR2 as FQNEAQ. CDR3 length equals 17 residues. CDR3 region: CASSLVAGRDTYNEQFF. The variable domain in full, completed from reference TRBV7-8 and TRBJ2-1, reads GAGVSQSPRYKVAKRGQDVALRCDPISGHVSLFWYQQALGQGPEFLTYFQNEAQLDKSGLPSDRFFAERPEGSVSTLKIQRTQQEDSAVYLCASSLVAGRDTYNEQFFGPGTRLTVL.

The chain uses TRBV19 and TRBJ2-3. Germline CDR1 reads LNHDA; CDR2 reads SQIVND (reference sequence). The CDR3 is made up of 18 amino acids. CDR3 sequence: CASSIDLREVLAWDTQYF.

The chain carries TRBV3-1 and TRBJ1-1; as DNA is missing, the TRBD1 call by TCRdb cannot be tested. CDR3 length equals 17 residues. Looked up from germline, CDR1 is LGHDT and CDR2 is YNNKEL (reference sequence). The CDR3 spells CASSQERTGGMNTEAFF.

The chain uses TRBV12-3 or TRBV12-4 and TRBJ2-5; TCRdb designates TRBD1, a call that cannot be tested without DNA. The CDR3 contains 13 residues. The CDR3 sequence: CASSFGQGQTQYF.

CDR3 sequence reads: CASSQVLPGGLNEQYF. The chain links TRBV4-3 to TRBJ2-7; the TCRdb call, TRBD2, lacks DNA for checking. Germline CDR1 LGHNA, CDR2 YSLEER. The CDR3 contains 16 residues.

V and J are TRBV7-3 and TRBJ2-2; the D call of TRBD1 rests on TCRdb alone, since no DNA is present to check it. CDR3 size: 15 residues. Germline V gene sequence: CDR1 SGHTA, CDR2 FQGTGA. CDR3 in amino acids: CASSTGTGSPGELFF.

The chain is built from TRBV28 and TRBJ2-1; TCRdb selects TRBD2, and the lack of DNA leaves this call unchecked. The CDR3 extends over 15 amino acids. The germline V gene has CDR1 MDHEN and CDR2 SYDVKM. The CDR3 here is CASSSQRGGFDEKFF.

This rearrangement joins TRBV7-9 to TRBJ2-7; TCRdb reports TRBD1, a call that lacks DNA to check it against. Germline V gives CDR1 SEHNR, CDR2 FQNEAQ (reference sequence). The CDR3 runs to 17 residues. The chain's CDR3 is CASSQNVDSANSYEQYF.

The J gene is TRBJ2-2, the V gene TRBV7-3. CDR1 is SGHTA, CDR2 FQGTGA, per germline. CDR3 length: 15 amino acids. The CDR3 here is CASSFFVSSPGELFF.